This record looks at one T cell receptor beta chain sequence and its context. TCRdb reprocessed the RT-PCR reads via MiXCR and lists one record per CDR3 protein. This table has more than 550,000 distinct CDR3 sequences, 14% appearing once. Germline-derived CDR1 and CDR2 are SGHDT and YYEEEE. This CDR3 has 14 amino acids. Trimming took 1 base from V and 8 from J, leaving 15 bases between them. This sequence originates from a female donor in good health, serving as a healthy control. Material for sequencing was memory CD4+ T cells from blood. The chain carries TRBV5-6 and TRBJ1-1; the D is unclear. The CDR3 DNA is TGTGCCAGCAGCTTGACGACCGGGTTTGGGGAAGCTTTCTTT. Its protein is CASSLTTGFGEAFF.